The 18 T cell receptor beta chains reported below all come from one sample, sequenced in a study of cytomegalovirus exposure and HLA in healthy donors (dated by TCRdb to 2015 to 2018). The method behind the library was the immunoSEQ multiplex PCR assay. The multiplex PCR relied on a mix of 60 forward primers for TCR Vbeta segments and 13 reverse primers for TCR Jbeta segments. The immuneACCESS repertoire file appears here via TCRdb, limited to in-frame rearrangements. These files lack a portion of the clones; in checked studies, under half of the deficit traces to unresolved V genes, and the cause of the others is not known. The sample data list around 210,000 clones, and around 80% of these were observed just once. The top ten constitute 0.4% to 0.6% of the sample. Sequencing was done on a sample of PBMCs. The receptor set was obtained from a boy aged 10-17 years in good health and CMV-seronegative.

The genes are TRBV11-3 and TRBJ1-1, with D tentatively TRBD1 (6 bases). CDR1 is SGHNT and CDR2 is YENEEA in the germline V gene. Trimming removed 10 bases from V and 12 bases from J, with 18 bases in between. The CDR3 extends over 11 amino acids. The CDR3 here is CAIGHRDGTFF. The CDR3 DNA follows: TGTGCCATTGGACACAGGGACGGGACTTTCTTT.

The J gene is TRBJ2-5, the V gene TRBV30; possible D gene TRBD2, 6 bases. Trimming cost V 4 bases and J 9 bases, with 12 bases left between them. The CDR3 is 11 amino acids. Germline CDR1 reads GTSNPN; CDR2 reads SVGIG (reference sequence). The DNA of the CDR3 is TGTGCCTGGAAAAGCGGCGGGGCCCAGTACTTC. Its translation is CAWKSGGAQYF.

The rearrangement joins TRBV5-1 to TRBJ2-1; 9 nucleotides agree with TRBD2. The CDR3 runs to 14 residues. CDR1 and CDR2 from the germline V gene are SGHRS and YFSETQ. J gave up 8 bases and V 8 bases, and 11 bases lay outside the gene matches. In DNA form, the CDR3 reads TGCGCCAGTTCAGCGGGAGGAGGCGGCGATGAGCAGTTCTTC. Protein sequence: CASSAGGGGDEQFF.

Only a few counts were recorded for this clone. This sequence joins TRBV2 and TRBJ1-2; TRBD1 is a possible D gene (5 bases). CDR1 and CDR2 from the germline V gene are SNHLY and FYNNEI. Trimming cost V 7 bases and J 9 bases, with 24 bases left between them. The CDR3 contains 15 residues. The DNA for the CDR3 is TGTGCCAGCAATACCGGGACTTCGGCTCGGTATAGCTACACCTTC. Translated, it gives CASNTGTSARYSYTF.

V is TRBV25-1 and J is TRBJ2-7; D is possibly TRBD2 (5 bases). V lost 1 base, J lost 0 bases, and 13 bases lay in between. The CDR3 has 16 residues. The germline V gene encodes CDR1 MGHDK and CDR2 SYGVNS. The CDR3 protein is CASSEWGVSYSYEQYF. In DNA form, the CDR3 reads TGTGCCAGCAGTGAATGGGGAGTCTCTTACTCCTACGAGCAGTACTTC.

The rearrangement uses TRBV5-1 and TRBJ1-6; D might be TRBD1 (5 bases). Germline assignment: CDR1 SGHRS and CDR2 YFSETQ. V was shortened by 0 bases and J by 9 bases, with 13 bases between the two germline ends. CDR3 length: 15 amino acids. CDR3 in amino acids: CASSLAGKNRSPLHF. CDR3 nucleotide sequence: TGCGCCAGCAGCTTGGCAGGGAAGAATCGTTCACCCCTCCACTTT.

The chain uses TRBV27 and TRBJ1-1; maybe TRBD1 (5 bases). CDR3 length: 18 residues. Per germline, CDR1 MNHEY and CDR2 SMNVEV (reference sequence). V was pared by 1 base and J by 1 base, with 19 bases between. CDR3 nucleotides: TGTGCCAGCAGTTTATTCGCCATATCGACGGACAAGAACACTGAAGCTTTCTTT. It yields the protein CASSLFAISTDKNTEAFF.

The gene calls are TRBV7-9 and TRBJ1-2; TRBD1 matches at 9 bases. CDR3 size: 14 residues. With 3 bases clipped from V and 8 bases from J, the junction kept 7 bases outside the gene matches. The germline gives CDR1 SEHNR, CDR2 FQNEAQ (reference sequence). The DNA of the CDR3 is TGTGCCAGCAGCTTTCAACAGGGGGCGAGCGGCTACACCTTC. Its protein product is CASSFQQGASGYTF.

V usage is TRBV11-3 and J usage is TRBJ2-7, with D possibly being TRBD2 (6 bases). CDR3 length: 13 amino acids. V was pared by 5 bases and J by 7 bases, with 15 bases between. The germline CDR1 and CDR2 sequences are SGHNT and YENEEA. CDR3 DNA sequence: TGTGCCAGCAGCACCGGGACTCCACGGGAGCAGTACTTC. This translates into CASSTGTPREQYF.

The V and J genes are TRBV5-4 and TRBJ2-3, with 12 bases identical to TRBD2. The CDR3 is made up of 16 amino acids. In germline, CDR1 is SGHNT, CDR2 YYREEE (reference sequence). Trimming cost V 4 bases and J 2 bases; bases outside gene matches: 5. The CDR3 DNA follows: TGTGCCAGCAGCGAGACTAGCGGGGGTTTCACAGATACGCAGTATTTT. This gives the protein CASSETSGGFTDTQYF. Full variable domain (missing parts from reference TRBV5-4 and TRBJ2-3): ETGVTQSPTHLIKTRGQQVTLRCSSQSGHNTVSWYQQALGQGPQFIFQYYREEENGRGNFPPRFSGLQFPNYSSELNVNALELDDSALYLCASSETSGGFTDTQYFGPGTRLTVL.

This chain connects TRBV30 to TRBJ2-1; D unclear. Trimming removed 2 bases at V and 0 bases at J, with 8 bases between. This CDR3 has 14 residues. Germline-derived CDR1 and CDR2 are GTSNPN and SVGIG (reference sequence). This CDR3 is CAWSLYSSYNEQFF. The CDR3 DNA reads TGTGCCTGGAGTCTCTACAGCTCCTACAATGAGCAGTTCTTC. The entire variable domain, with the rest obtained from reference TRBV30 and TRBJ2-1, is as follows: SQTIHQWPATLVQPVGSPLSLECTVEGTSNPNLYWYRQAAGRGLQLLFYSVGIGQISSEVPQNLSASRPQDRQFILSSKKLLLSDSGFYLCAWSLYSSYNEQFFGPGTRLTVL.

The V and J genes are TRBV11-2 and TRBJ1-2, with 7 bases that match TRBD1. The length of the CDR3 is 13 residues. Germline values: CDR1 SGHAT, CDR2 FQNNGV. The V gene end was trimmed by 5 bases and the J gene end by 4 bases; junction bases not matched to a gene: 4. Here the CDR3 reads CASSQGQTYGYTF. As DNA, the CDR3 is TGTGCCAGCAGCCAGGGACAGACCTATGGCTACACCTTC.

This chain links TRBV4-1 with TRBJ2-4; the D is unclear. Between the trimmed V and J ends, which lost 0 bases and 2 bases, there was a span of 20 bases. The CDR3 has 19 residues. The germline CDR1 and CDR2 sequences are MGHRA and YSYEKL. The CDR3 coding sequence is TGCGCCAGCAGCCAAGATGCGGATGGAGTGATACTACCCAAAAACATTCAGTACTTC. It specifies CASSQDADGVILPKNIQYF.

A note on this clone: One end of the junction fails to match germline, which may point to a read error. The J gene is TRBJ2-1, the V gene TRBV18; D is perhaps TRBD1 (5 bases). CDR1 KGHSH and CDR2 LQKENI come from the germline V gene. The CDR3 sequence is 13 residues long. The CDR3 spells CASSPTAQGLELF. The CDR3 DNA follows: TGTGCCAGCTCACCTACCGCCCAGGGTCTGGAGCTCTTC.

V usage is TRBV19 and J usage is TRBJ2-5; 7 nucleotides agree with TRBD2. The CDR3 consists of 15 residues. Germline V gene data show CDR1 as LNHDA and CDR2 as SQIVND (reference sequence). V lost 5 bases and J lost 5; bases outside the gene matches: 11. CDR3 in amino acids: CASSSQRGLRETQYF. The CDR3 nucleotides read TGTGCCAGTAGTTCCCAACGGGGACTAAGGGAGACCCAGTACTTC.

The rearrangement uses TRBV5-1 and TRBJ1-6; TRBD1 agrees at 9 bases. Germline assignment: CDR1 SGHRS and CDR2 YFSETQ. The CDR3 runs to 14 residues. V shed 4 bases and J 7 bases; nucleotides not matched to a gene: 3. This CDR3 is CASSAGTGNSPLHF. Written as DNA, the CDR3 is TGCGCCAGCAGCGCCGGGACAGGGAATTCACCCCTCCACTTT.

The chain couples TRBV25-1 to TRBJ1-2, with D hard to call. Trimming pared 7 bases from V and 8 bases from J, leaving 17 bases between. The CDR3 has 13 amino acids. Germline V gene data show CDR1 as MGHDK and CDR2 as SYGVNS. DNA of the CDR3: TGTGCCAGCACTCTAGCGGGCTTTTGGGGCTACACCTTC. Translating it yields CASTLAGFWGYTF.

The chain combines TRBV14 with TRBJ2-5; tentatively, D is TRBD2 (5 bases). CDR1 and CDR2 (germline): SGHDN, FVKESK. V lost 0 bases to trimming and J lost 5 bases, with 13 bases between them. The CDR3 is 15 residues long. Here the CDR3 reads CASSQDRWERETQYF. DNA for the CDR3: TGTGCCAGCAGCCAAGATCGGTGGGAGAGGGAGACCCAGTACTTC. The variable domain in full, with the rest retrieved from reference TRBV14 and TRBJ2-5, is EAGVTQFPSHSVIEKGQTVTLRCDPISGHDNLYWYRRVMGKEIKFLLHFVKESKQDESGMPNNRFLAERTGGTYSTLKVQPAELEDSGVYFCASSQDRWERETQYFGPGTRLLVL.